The entry that follows covers one T cell receptor (beta chain) sequence. Antigen: not known. Trimming took 3 bases from V and 1 from J; bases not matched to a gene: 5. CDR1 and CDR2 from the germline V gene are SGDLS and YYNGEE. The CDR3 has 15 residues. The sample is drawn from a study of T cell responses to AZD1222 COVID-19 vaccine. TCRdb's table, derived via immunoSEQ multiplex PCR, lists solely in-frame clones and lacks some. The sample holds over 150,000 clones, roughly 94% seen once. Notes on the study in general: Spike was spanned by vaccine-associated CD4 TCRs, with dominance at 160-218 and 743-854.

This sequence was found in an adult who received the AZD1222 COVID-19 vaccine. The specimen was peripheral blood, collected 28 days after the second AZD1222 dose. The chain has TRBV9 and TRBJ1-1; 8 nucleotides agree with TRBD1. The CDR3 protein is CASSGSGTGNTEAFF. DNA for the CDR3: TGTGCCAGCAGCGGATCCGGGACAGGGAACACTGAAGCTTTCTTT.